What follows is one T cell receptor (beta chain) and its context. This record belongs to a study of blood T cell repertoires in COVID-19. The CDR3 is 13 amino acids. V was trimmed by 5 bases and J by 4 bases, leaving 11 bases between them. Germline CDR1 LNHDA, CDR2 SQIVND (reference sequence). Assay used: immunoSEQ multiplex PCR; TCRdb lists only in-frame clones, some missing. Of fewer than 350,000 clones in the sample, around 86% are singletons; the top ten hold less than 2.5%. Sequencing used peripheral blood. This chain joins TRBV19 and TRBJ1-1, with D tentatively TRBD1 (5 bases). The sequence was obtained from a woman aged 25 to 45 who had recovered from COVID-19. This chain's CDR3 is CASSAGSGTEAFF. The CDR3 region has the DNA TGTGCCAGTAGTGCAGGGTCGGGCACTGAAGCTTTCTTT.